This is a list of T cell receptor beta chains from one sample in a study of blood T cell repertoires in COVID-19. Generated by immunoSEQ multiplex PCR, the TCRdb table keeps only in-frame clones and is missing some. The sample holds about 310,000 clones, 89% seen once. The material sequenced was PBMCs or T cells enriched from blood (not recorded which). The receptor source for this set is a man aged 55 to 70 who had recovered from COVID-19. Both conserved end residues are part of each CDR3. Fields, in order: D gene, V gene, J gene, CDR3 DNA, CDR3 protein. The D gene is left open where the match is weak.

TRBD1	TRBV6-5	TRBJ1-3	TGTGCCACCTCGGTAGGACAGGGCTTTGGAAACACCATATATTTT	CATSVGQGFGNTIYF
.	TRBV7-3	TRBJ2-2	TGTGCCAGCAGCGTTGACAGGTTCCGGAACACCGGGGAGCTGTTTTTT	CASSVDRFRNTGELFF
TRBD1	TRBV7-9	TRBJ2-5	TGTGCCAGCAGCCGAACAGGGGTGGAGACCCAGTACTTC	CASSRTGVETQYF
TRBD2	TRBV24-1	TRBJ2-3	TGTGCCACCAGTGTGGGCGGGGGAGATACGCAGTATTTT	CATSVGGGDTQYF
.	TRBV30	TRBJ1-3	TGTGCCTGGAGCTTAAACAGGGCAACCATATATTTT	CAWSLNRATIYF
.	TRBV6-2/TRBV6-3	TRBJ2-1	TGTGCCAGCAGTACTAGATTGGGGGGGGCGGATGAGCAGTTCTTC	CASSTRLGGADEQFF
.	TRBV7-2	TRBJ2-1	TGTGCCAGCAGCCCAGAGCCAGCGTGGGATGAGCAGTTCTTC	CASSPEPAWDEQFF
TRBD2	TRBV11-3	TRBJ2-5	TGTGCCAGCAGCACGGGACTAGCGGGAATCCAAGAGACCCAGTACTTC	CASSTGLAGIQETQYF
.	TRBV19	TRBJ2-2	TGTGTCAGTAGTGTCCGCACCGGGGAGCTGTTTTTT	CVSSVRTGELFF
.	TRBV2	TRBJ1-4	TGTGCCAGCAGTGGTTGGGGGGGGAGAGAAAAACTGTTTTTT	CASSGWGGREKLFF
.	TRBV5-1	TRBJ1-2	TGCGCCAGCAGCTTAAAACCGGACAGTAGTGGCTACACCTTC	CASSLKPDSSGYTF
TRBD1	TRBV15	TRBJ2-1	TGTGCCACCAGCAGAGCTGTTGGACAGGGGGATGGTGAGCAGTTCTTC	CATSRAVGQGDGEQFF
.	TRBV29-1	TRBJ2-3	TGCAGCGCCAAACGGGGAATGGTAGCGGTAACTAGCACAGATACGCAGTATTTT	CSAKRGMVAVTSTDTQYF